This T cell receptor beta chain is from a study of T cells after posttransplantation cyclophosphamide. Controls had myeloablative marrow grafts with methotrexate and calcineurin inhibitor, sampled at 1 year. Clones were read by immunoSEQ multiplex PCR, and TCRdb kept only the in-frame ones, dropping some. The table has over 20,000 clones, around 85% seen once. This receptor was taken from a female patient aged 25-40 years who received an allogeneic stem cell transplant from an unrelated donor, was CMV-positive, and had acute and chronic GVHD. Some T cells may possibly be graft donor cells. Specimen: PBMCs, collected 350 to 400 days after allogeneic stem cell transplant with calcineurin inhibitor and methotrexate.

In DNA form, the CDR3 reads TGTGCCTGGAGGCGGGACAGTTTCAATGAGCAGTTCTTC. Protein product: CAWRRDSFNEQFF. The chain employs TRBV30 and TRBJ2-1; the D gene is possibly TRBD1 (7 bases). Trimming shortened V by 3 bases and J by 6 bases, and 12 bases separated the two germline ends. Per the germline V gene, CDR1 is GTSNPN and CDR2 is SVGIG (reference sequence). The CDR3 is 13 amino acids.